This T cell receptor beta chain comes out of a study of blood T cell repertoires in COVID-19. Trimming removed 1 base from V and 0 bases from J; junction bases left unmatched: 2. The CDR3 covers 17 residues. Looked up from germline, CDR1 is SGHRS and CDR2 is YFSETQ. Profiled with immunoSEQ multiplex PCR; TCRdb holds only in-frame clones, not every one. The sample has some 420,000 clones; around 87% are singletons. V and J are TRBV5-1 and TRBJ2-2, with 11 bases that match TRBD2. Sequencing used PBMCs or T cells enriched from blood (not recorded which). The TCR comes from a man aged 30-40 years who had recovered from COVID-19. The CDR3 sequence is CASSLSTSGANTGELFF. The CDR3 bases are TGCGCCAGCAGCTTGTCGACTAGCGGGGCGAACACCGGGGAGCTGTTTTTT.